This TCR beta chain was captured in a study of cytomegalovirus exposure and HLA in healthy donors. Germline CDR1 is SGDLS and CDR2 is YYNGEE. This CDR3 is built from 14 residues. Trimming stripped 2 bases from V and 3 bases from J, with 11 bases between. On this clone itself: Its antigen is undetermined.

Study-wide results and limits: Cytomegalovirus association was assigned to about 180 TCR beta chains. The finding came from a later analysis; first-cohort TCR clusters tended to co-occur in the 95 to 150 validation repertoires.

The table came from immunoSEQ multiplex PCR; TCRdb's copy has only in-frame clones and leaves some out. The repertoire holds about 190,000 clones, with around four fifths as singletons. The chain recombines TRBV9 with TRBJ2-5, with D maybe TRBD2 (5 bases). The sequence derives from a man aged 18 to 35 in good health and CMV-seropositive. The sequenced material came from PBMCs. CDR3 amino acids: CASSVGQTKETQYF. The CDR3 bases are TGTGCCAGCAGCGTCGGTCAGACTAAAGAGACCCAGTACTTC.